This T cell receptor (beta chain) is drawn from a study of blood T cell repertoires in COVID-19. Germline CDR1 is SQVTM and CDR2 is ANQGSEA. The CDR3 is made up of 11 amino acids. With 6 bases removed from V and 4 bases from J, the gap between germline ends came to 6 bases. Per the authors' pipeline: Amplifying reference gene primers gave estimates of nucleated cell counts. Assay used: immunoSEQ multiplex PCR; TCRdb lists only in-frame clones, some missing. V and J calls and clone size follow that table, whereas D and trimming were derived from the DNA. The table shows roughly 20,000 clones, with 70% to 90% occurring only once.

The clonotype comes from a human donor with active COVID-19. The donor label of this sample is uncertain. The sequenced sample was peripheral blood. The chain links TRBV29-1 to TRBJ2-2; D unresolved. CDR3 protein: CSVTATGELFF. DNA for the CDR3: TGCAGCGTGACTGCCACCGGGGAGCTGTTTTTT.